In its sample, the clone carrying this TCR beta chain was seen a few times. The CDR3 loop spans 14 amino acids. Germline CDR1 reads GTSNPN; CDR2 reads SVGIG (reference sequence). Between the trimmed V and J ends, which lost 3 bases and 7 bases, there was a span of 18 bases. This sample stems from a study of blood T cell repertoires in COVID-19. Study-wide background: Samples came from the United States, Italy and Spain, spanning acute and convalescent COVID-19. T cells, B-cell-depleted T cells, or PBMCs supplied cDNA or gDNA.

The table came from immunoSEQ multiplex PCR; TCRdb's copy has only in-frame clones and leaves some out. The table shows 180,000 or so clones, with more than 75% occurring only once. Material for sequencing was peripheral blood. The TCR originated in an older woman with acute or convalescent COVID-19. The chain joins TRBV30 to TRBJ1-2; D is uncertain. This chain's CDR3 is CAWRGSFRLAGYTF. DNA of the CDR3: TGTGCCTGGAGGGGGAGCTTCCGGCTGGCTGGCTACACCTTC. The full variable domain, completed using reference TRBV30 and TRBJ1-2, is SQTIHQWPATLVQPVGSPLSLECTVEGTSNPNLYWYRQAAGRGLQLLFYSVGIGQISSEVPQNLSASRPQDRQFILSSKKLLLSDSGFYLCAWRGSFRLAGYTFGSGTRLTVV.